This entry describes one T cell receptor beta chain. Repertoires were generated with immunoSEQ multiplex PCR, while TCRdb's copy carries only in-frame clones and drops some. The repertoire consists of approximately 2,000 clones, with roughly 92% occurring once and the leading ten covering roughly 1.4%. This entry belongs to a study of T cells after posttransplantation cyclophosphamide. CDR3 size: 14 residues. Germline V lookup: CDR1 LNHDA, CDR2 SQIVND (reference sequence). J gave up 0 bases and V 6 bases, and 3 bases lay outside the gene matches. Material: naive CD8+ T cells sorted from PBMCs. This chain links TRBV19 with TRBJ1-1, with TRBD1 matching over 8 bases. This clonotype was sampled from a woman aged 60-75 years in good health, CMV-negative, and a related stem cell transplant donor. The chain's CDR3 is CASRDRALNTEAFF. In DNA, the CDR3 is TGTGCCAGTAGGGACAGGGCTCTGAACACTGAAGCTTTCTTT.